The 30 T cell receptor beta chains below all came from one sample that was sequenced in a study of blood T cell repertoires in COVID-19. TCRdb's table, derived via immunoSEQ multiplex PCR, lists solely in-frame clones and lacks some. The sample yields about 100,000 clones, 70% to 80% seen once. Sequenced sample: peripheral blood. The receptor source for this set is a woman in her seventies with acute or convalescent COVID-19.

J is TRBJ1-5 and V is TRBV4-3; D is possibly TRBD1 (5 bases). The CDR3 is made up of 13 amino acids. Germline V lookup: CDR1 LGHNA, CDR2 YSLEER. Trimming removed 1 base from V and 5 bases from J, with 6 bases in between. CDR3 in DNA: TGCGCCAGCAGCCAAGGGGGCCATCAGCCCCAGCATTTT. Amino acids: CASSQGGHQPQHF.

The chain joins TRBV19 to TRBJ1-1; TRBD1 might be the D (6 bases). CDR3 length: 18 residues. Germline values: CDR1 LNHDA, CDR2 SQIVND (reference sequence). Deletions cut 3 bases from V and 1 base from J, with 21 bases between. The CDR3 region is CASSISHTGIGRNTEAFF. CDR3 sequence (DNA): TGTGCCAGTAGTATCTCGCACACAGGGATAGGCAGGAACACTGAAGCTTTCTTT.

This chain links TRBV5-8 with TRBJ2-1; TRBD1 might be the D (5 bases). The CDR3 loop spans 15 amino acids. Germline V gene data show CDR1 as SGHTS and CDR2 as YDEGEE. Trimming cost V 0 bases and J 4 bases, with 11 bases left between them. The CDR3 sequence: CASSLGQGPYNEQFF. CDR3 DNA sequence: TGTGCCAGCAGCTTGGGGCAGGGCCCTTACAATGAGCAGTTCTTC. Full variable domain (missing parts from reference TRBV5-8 and TRBJ2-1): EAGVTQSPTHLIKTRGQQATLRCSPISGHTSVYWYQQALGLGLQFLLWYDEGEERNRGNFPPRFSGRQFPNYSSELNVNALELEDSALYLCASSLGQGPYNEQFFGPGTRLTVL.

This chain links TRBV7-7 with TRBJ2-5; 8 nucleotides align to TRBD2. The CDR3 runs 20 residues. Trimming removed 5 bases from V and 5 bases from J; junction bases left unmatched: 25. The germline CDR1 and CDR2 sequences are SSHAT and FNYEAQ (reference sequence). CDR3 amino acids: CASSPGVGVWNSGASETQYF. In DNA, the CDR3 is TGTGCCAGCAGCCCAGGGGTGGGTGTTTGGAATAGCGGGGCTTCGGAGACCCAGTACTTC.

The CDR3 DNA is TGTGCCAGCGGAGAGACCCTCCCCAATTCACCCCTCCACTTT. It encodes CASGETLPNSPLHF. This sequence joins TRBV7-9 and TRBJ1-6; D ambiguous. V was trimmed by 8 bases and J by 7 bases, leaving 15 bases between them. This CDR3 contains 14 residues. The germline V gene has CDR1 SEHNR and CDR2 FQNEAQ (reference sequence). Variable domain in full (rest from reference TRBV7-9 and TRBJ1-6): DTGVSQNPRHKITKRGQNVTFRCDPISEHNRLYWYRQTLGQGPEFLTYFQNEAQLEKSRLLSDRFSAERPKGSFSTLEIQRTEQGDSAMYLCASGETLPNSPLHFGNGTRLTVT.

J is TRBJ2-5 and V is TRBV2; possibly TRBD2 for D (6 bases). This CDR3 has 12 amino acids. V shed 6 bases and J shed 5 bases, with 10 bases lying between them. Germline assignment: CDR1 SNHLY and CDR2 FYNNEI. The CDR3 is CASSRGSETQYF. CDR3 nucleotide sequence: TGTGCCAGCAGCCGGGGGTCCGAGACCCAGTACTTC.

This chain joins TRBV15 and TRBJ1-5, with a weak D call TRBD1 (5 bases). V was clipped by 3 bases and J by 4 bases, with 19 bases between them. The CDR3 extends over 17 amino acids. CDR1 is LNHNV, CDR2 YYDKDF, per germline (reference sequence). CDR3 sequence reads: CATSSTTVGGDNQPQHF. Here the CDR3 DNA reads TGTGCCACCAGCAGTACTACAGTGGGGGGGGATAATCAGCCCCAGCATTTT.

This sequence joins TRBV5-6 and TRBJ2-2; weak D call: TRBD2 (6 bases). Trimming shortened V by 0 bases and J by 1 base, and 10 bases separated the two germline ends. Germline assignment: CDR1 SGHDT and CDR2 YYEEEE. The length of the CDR3 is 16 residues. CDR3 sequence reads: CASSLAGSGNTGELFF. The CDR3 nucleotides are TGTGCCAGCAGCTTGGCCGGGAGTGGGAACACCGGGGAGCTGTTTTTT.

CDR3 in DNA: TGTGCCACTAGTAGCTCGGCTGCCTACGAGCAGTACTTC. This codes for CATSSSAAYEQYF. The V call is TRBV6-5, the J call TRBJ2-7; D ambiguous. The CDR3 spans 13 residues. Germline V gene sequence: CDR1 MNHEY, CDR2 SVGAGI. Trimming took 10 bases from V and 2 from J, leaving 15 bases between them.

V usage is TRBV27 and J usage is TRBJ1-4; TRBD1 is a possible D gene (5 bases). V was cut by 3 bases and J by 7 bases, with 15 bases left in between. Germline V gene lookup returns CDR1 MNHEY and CDR2 SMNVEV (reference sequence). The CDR3 is 15 amino acids. CDR3 sequence (DNA): TGTGCCAGCAGTTTCATCGGGGGAGGAGGTGAAAAACTGTTTTTT. Protein product: CASSFIGGGGEKLFF.

The chain couples TRBV7-3 to TRBJ1-1, with TRBD1 matching 10 bases. CDR1 SGHTA and CDR2 FQGTGA come from the germline V gene. The CDR3 extends over 17 amino acids. Unmatched junction bases numbered 9, after V lost 5 bases and J lost 0 bases. CDR3 nucleotide sequence: TGTGCCAGCAGCCTCACCGGGACAGGGGTAATGAACACTGAAGCTTTCTTT. It specifies CASSLTGTGVMNTEAFF.

This rearrangement joins TRBV28 to TRBJ2-7; possibly TRBD1 for D (6 bases). CDR3 length: 12 amino acids. Trimming took 4 bases from V and 6 from J, leaving 10 bases between them. The germline CDR1 and CDR2 sequences are MDHEN and SYDVKM. The CDR3 spells CASSWGRGEQYV. CDR3 sequence (DNA): TGTGCCAGCAGTTGGGGCAGGGGCGAGCAGTACGTC.

CDR3 bases: TGTGCCAGCAGCGTAGCTCAAGGGGGCTGGGAGACCCAGTACTTC. This gives the protein CASSVAQGGWETQYF. This chain uses TRBV9 with TRBJ2-5; 7 nucleotides align to TRBD1. Germline V CDR1 and CDR2: SGDLS, YYNGEE. This CDR3 comprises 15 residues. The trim removed 0 bases at V and 5 bases at J, leaving 7 bases unmatched.

The V gene is TRBV30, the J gene TRBJ1-5, with D perhaps TRBD1 (6 bases). The CDR3 runs to 14 residues. Germline V CDR1 and CDR2: GTSNPN, SVGIG (reference sequence). Trimming removed 6 bases at V and 2 bases at J, with 14 bases between. The CDR3 loop is CACQRGYGNQPQHF. Written as DNA, the CDR3 is TGTGCCTGCCAGAGGGGGTATGGCAATCAGCCCCAGCATTTT.

V usage is TRBV24-1 and J usage is TRBJ1-2; D gene uncertain. V lost 6 bases and J lost 6, with 19 bases in between. Germline V gene data show CDR1 as KGHDR and CDR2 as SFDVKD. This CDR3 contains 15 residues. Here the CDR3 reads CATSFWARRWNGYTF. The CDR3 region has the DNA TGTGCCACCAGTTTTTGGGCCAGAAGGTGGAATGGCTACACCTTC.

The chain is built from TRBV7-2 and TRBJ2-1; D is uncertain. V gave up 2 bases and J gave up 5 bases, with 19 bases separating them. Per germline, CDR1 SGHTA and CDR2 FQGNSA. The CDR3 runs to 17 residues. The CDR3 spells CASSLYEVASIHNEQFF. For the CDR3, the DNA is TGTGCCAGCAGCTTATATGAGGTAGCCTCAATCCACAATGAGCAGTTCTTC.

The rearrangement uses TRBV6-5 and TRBJ1-1; D perhaps matches TRBD1 (6 bases). Germline CDR1 is MNHEY and CDR2 is SVGAGI. The CDR3 spans 14 residues. V lost 6 bases and J lost 0, with 11 bases in between. The CDR3 sequence is CASRTTGLNTEAFF. The DNA of the CDR3 is TGTGCCAGCAGGACCACAGGGTTGAACACTGAAGCTTTCTTT.

The V call is TRBV5-4, the J call TRBJ2-1; 10 bases fit TRBD2. CDR3 length: 16 amino acids. CDR1 is SGHNT and CDR2 is YYREEE in the germline V gene (reference sequence). Trimming took 0 bases from V and 8 from J; bases not matched to a gene: 8. DNA for the CDR3: TGTGCCAGCAGCTTGGCCGCCAGCGGGGGGGCCTATGAGCAGTTCTTC. As protein: CASSLAASGGAYEQFF. Full variable domain (remainder filled in from reference TRBV5-4 and TRBJ2-1): ETGVTQSPTHLIKTRGQQVTLRCSSQSGHNTVSWYQQALGQGPQFIFQYYREEENGRGNFPPRFSGLQFPNYSSELNVNALELDDSALYLCASSLAASGGAYEQFFGPGTRLTVL.

The rearrangement joins TRBV7-8 to TRBJ1-1, with 10 bases fitting TRBD1. V shed 2 bases and J 1 base; nucleotides not matched to a gene: 4. The germline V gene encodes CDR1 SGHVS and CDR2 FQNEAQ. This CDR3 has 16 residues. CDR3 loop: CASSLRTGGQNTEAFF. Written as DNA, the CDR3 is TGTGCCAGCAGCTTAAGGACAGGGGGACAGAACACTGAAGCTTTCTTT.

The chain couples TRBV20-1 to TRBJ1-5; 8 bases map to TRBD1. Germline V gene lookup returns CDR1 DFQATT and CDR2 SNEGSKA (reference sequence). CDR3 length: 14 residues. Trimming took 3 bases from V and 3 from J; bases not matched to a gene: 4. CDR3 sequence: CSASLGQANQPQHF. In DNA form, the CDR3 reads TGCAGTGCTAGTCTGGGACAGGCCAATCAGCCCCAGCATTTT.

The chain employs TRBV19 and TRBJ1-5; tentative D call: TRBD1 (5 bases). V lost 9 bases and J lost 9, with 21 bases in between. From germline, CDR1 is LNHDA and CDR2 SQIVND (reference sequence). The CDR3 contains 14 residues. The chain's CDR3 is CARKRGHSLRPQHF. As DNA, the CDR3 is TGTGCCAGAAAGCGCGGACATTCCCTCAGGCCCCAGCATTTT. Based on the CDR3 plus reference TRBV19 and TRBJ1-5, the full variable domain is DGGITQSPKYLFRKEGQNVTLSCEQNLNHDAMYWYRQDPGQGLRLIYYSQIVNDFQKGDIAEGYSVSREKKESFPLTVTSAQKNPTAFYLCARKRGHSLRPQHFGDGTRLSIL.

V and J are TRBV7-3 and TRBJ2-5, with 15 positions matching TRBD2. CDR3 length equals 18 residues. The trim removed 5 bases at V and 4 bases at J, leaving 11 bases unmatched. Germline lookup yields CDR1 SGHTA and CDR2 FQGTGA. CDR3 sequence: CASSRTGTSGGLIETQYF. For the CDR3, the DNA is TGTGCCAGCAGCCGTACCGGGACTAGCGGGGGGTTGATAGAGACCCAGTACTTC.

The chain combines TRBV2 with TRBJ1-1; 8 bases agree with TRBD1. The trim removed 4 bases at V and 7 bases at J, leaving 8 bases unmatched. This CDR3 contains 14 residues. The germline CDR1 and CDR2 sequences are SNHLY and FYNNEI. CDR3 DNA sequence: TGTGCCAGCAGTGTCCCCAGGGGGCCCAATGAAGCTTTCTTT. It yields the protein CASSVPRGPNEAFF. Full variable domain (remainder filled in from reference TRBV2 and TRBJ1-1): EPEVTQTPSHQVTQMGQEVILRCVPISNHLYFYWYRQILGQKVEFLVSFYNNEISEKSEIFDDQFSVERPDGSNFTLKIRSTKLEDSAMYFCASSVPRGPNEAFFGQGTRLTVV.

The J gene is TRBJ1-2, the V gene TRBV11-2; D is perhaps TRBD1 (5 bases). CDR3 length: 14 amino acids. Trimming stripped 4 bases from V and 4 bases from J, with 13 bases between. Germline V gene lookup returns CDR1 SGHAT and CDR2 FQNNGV. CDR3 residues: CASSSPQGVYGYTF. For the CDR3, the DNA is TGTGCCAGCAGCTCGCCGCAGGGTGTCTATGGCTACACCTTC. The whole variable domain, filled in from reference TRBV11-2 and TRBJ1-2, reads EAGVAQSPRYKIIEKRQSVAFWCNPISGHATLYWYQQILGQGPKLLIQFQNNGVVDDSQLPKDRFSAERLKGVDSTLKIQPAKLEDSAVYLCASSSPQGVYGYTFGSGTRLTVV.

The rearrangement joins TRBV5-1 to TRBJ2-1; 10 bases agree with TRBD2. The CDR3 is made up of 16 amino acids. Trimming took 0 bases from V and 4 from J; bases not matched to a gene: 4. Germline loops: CDR1 SGHRS, CDR2 YFSETQ. The CDR3 sequence: CASSLGLAGVYNEQFF. The CDR3 DNA sequence: TGCGCCAGCAGCTTGGGGCTAGCGGGGGTGTACAATGAGCAGTTCTTC.

This rearrangement joins TRBV18 to TRBJ2-5; D is perhaps TRBD2 (5 bases). CDR1 and CDR2 from the germline V gene are KGHSH and LQKENI. V was shortened by 3 bases and J by 5 bases, with 10 bases between the two germline ends. The CDR3 runs 13 residues. For the CDR3, the DNA is TGTGCCAGCTCACCCGGGGTAGTGGAGACCCAGTACTTC. It is translated as CASSPGVVETQYF.

The V call is TRBV5-6, the J call TRBJ1-6; TRBD1 matches at 7 bases. The CDR3 covers 14 residues. The V and J ends lost 4 bases and 10 bases, in that order; junction bases with no gene match: 8. The germline CDR1 and CDR2 sequences are SGHDT and YYEEEE. The DNA for the CDR3 is TGTGCCAGCAGCCTACGGGACAGCGTATCACCCCTCCACTTT. This translates into CASSLRDSVSPLHF.

Only a few counts were recorded for this clone. The chain links TRBV5-4 to TRBJ2-7, with 14 bases that match TRBD2. Trimming removed 4 bases from V and 4 bases from J; junction bases left unmatched: 4. The germline CDR1 and CDR2 sequences are SGHNT and YYREEE (reference sequence). The length of the CDR3 is 15 residues. The CDR3 DNA reads as TGTGCCAGCAGCGCGAGGACTAGCGGGGGGTACGAGCAGTACTTC. Translating gives CASSARTSGGYEQYF.

The chain couples TRBV28 to TRBJ1-2, with TRBD1 identical over 8 bases. This CDR3 has 18 amino acids. V was clipped by 5 bases and J by 4 bases; unmatched bases: 18. CDR1 is MDHEN and CDR2 is SYDVKM in the germline V gene. In DNA form, the CDR3 reads TGTGCCAGCAGTCCGACTGGACAGGGAGCTGGTATAGGCTATGGCTACACCTTC. It encodes CASSPTGQGAGIGYGYTF.

This chain joins TRBV6-2 or TRBV6-3 and TRBJ2-3; 13 positions match TRBD2. With V trimmed by 0 bases and J by 11 bases, 8 bases remained unmatched. This CDR3 spans 16 amino acids. In germline, CDR1 is MNHEY, CDR2 SVGEGT. CDR3 protein: CASSYSTSGGAQGQYF. The CDR3 bases are TGTGCCAGCAGTTACTCAACTAGCGGGGGGGCTCAAGGGCAGTATTTT.